This TCR beta chain derives from a study of CD8+CD57+ T cells in acquired aplastic anemia. Only patients with CD8+CD57+ cell expansion on flow cytometry were chosen for sequencing. CDR3 size: 19 residues. Trimming cost V 0 bases and J 0 bases, with 18 bases left between them. The germline CDR1 and CDR2 sequences are SGDLS and YYNGEE. Investigators profiled TCR beta VDJ and CDR3 from genomic DNA template. MiXCR was run by TCRdb on the reads, yielding one entry per CDR3 protein. The sample lists over 150,000 distinct CDR3 sequences; roughly 65% were seen once. Sequencing used sorted CD4+, CD8+, or CD8+CD57+ T cells (not recorded which) from PBMCs. V usage is TRBV9 and J usage is TRBJ1-4; weak D call: TRBD1 (5 bases). The receptor comes from a human donor with aplastic anemia. In nucleotides, the CDR3 is TGTGCCAGCAGCGTAGGTCCCAGGGCGAGGGGCGCAACTAATGAAAAACTGTTTTTT. Encoded protein: CASSVGPRARGATNEKLFF.